This record concerns one TCR beta chain sequence. Original data processing: Cell counts per sample came from amplifying reference gene primers. The repertoire was sequenced with immunoSEQ multiplex PCR; TCRdb's copy has only in-frame clones and lacks some. V and J calls and clone size are those listed in that table; D and trimming were worked out from the DNA. The sample includes around 190,000 clones, 80% of them seen just once. This sample is drawn from a study of blood T cell repertoires in COVID-19. Study-wide context: Researchers got acute and convalescent COVID-19 samples from the United States, Italy and Spain. T cells, B-cell-depleted T cells, or PBMCs supplied cDNA or gDNA.

This CDR3 is built from 14 residues. Germline V gene data show CDR1 as MNHEY and CDR2 as SMNVEV (reference sequence). With V trimmed by 5 bases and J by 6 bases, 8 bases remained unmatched. The sequenced sample was peripheral blood. This chain uses TRBV27 with TRBJ2-3; TRBD2 matches 7 bases. This TCR came from a man aged 60-69 years with acute or convalescent COVID-19. CDR3 in amino acids: CASSASSGWDTQYF. The CDR3 nucleotides are TGTGCCAGCAGTGCCTCTAGCGGTTGGGATACGCAGTATTTT.